Listed here are 28 T cell receptor beta chains from one sample, sequenced in a study of tumor-infiltrating lymphocytes in primary liver carcinoma (dated 2017 in TCRdb). Blood RNA was extracted from unsorted whole blood using TRIzol reagent, and germline DNA was obtained with the DNeasy Blood & Tissue kit. Sequencing took place on an Illumina HiSeq 2500. TCRbeta-specific cDNA was reverse-transcribed from 500 ng total RNA using a constant-region primer and ProtoScript II reverse transcriptase. TCRbeta libraries were built with three nested multiplex PCR rounds, a slightly modified ARM-PCR procedure. The first two PCR rounds used multiplex TRBV1-TRBV30 forward primers with a Cbeta reverse primer, each for 10 cycles. TCRdb applied fastp at Q25 and MiXCR to the public reads, then kept only in-frame beta chains. One record per CDR3 amino acid sequence lists the most common genes and DNA. For this sample the table gives fewer than 400,000 distinct CDR3 sequences, of which approximately 58% were detected only once. The ten largest clonotypes hold 15% to 20% of the sample.

Sequenced: peripheral blood. The receptors were gathered from a woman between 25 and 40 years old with primary liver carcinoma and hepatitis B virus infection.

A word on this clonotype: This may be a read error: a much more frequent sequence differs by one nucleotide. CDR3 DNA sequence: TGCGCCAGCGGGCCGGAACAAGAGACCCAGTACTTC. Protein product: CASGPEQETQYF. This chain uses TRBV5-1 with TRBJ2-5; D unclear. The CDR3 has 12 amino acids. Germline V CDR1 and CDR2: SGHRS, YFSETQ. The V end lost 7 bases, the J end lost 2 bases, and 9 bases lay between the germline ends.

V gene TRBV6-6 combines with J gene TRBJ2-3, with TRBD2 matching over 9 bases. Trimming took 6 bases from V and 1 from J; bases not matched to a gene: 11. The germline gives CDR1 MNHNY, CDR2 SVGAGI (reference sequence). The CDR3 extends over 17 amino acids. As DNA, the CDR3 is TGTGCCAGCAGCGTTAGCGGGAGAGGATTTGGCACAGATACGCAGTATTTT. This translates into CASSVSGRGFGTDTQYF.

This clonotype was found a few times. The chain links TRBV6-1 to TRBJ2-6; D uncertain. Trimming took off 4 bases at V and 4 bases at J, with 8 bases between the two ends. CDR3 length equals 14 residues. Germline-derived CDR1 and CDR2 are MNHNS and SASEGT. The DNA for the CDR3 is TGTGCCAGCAGTGCCCTGAACGGGGCCAACGTCCTGACTTTC. It yields the protein CASSALNGANVLTF.

Details on this clonotype: The junction does not match germline at one end; this may be a read error. The V gene is TRBV11-2, the J gene TRBJ2-1; 9 positions agree with TRBD2. The CDR3 is made up of 16 amino acids. The germline CDR1 and CDR2 sequences are SGHAT and FQNNGV. This CDR3 is CASSMTSGNSYNDQLF. CDR3 DNA sequence: TGTGCCAGCAGCATGACTAGCGGTAACTCTTACAATGATCAGCTCTTC.

Turning to this clonotype: One base away lies a much larger clone, so this may be a sequencing read error. The gene calls are TRBV4-1 and TRBJ2-3; 12 bases are a match to TRBD2. The CDR3 contains 18 residues. In germline, CDR1 is MGHRA, CDR2 YSYEKL. The CDR3 spells CASNQALGTSGPDDTQYF. The CDR3 nucleotides read TGCGCCAGCAACCAAGCCCTCGGGACTAGCGGGCCAGACGATACGCAGTATTTT.

This clonotype came up a few times. The chain is built from TRBV12-3 or TRBV12-4 and TRBJ2-7; D ambiguous. Trimming shortened V by 5 bases and J by 6 bases, and 20 bases separated the two germline ends. This CDR3 spans 15 amino acids. DNA for the CDR3: TGTGCCAGCAGTCACAATGTCCGAGGTGGGCCCGAGCAGTACTTC. This translates into CASSHNVRGGPEQYF.

In regard to this clonotype: The junction and the germline gene differ at one end; a read error may be behind it. The rearrangement uses TRBV4-3 and TRBJ2-5, with 7 bases matching TRBD1. The CDR3 is 15 amino acids. Germline loops: CDR1 LGHNA, CDR2 YSLEER. CDR3 nucleotides: TGCGCCAACAGCCCCGGGACAGCCAAACAAGAGATCCAGTACTTC. It specifies CANSPGTAKQEIQYF.

Details on this clonotype: A read error may be the cause here, since a much bigger clone is one base away. The V and J genes are TRBV11-2 and TRBJ2-2; no definite D call. Per germline, CDR1 SGHAT and CDR2 FQNNGV. The CDR3 loop spans 16 amino acids. V was shortened by 4 bases and J by 7 bases, with 19 bases between the two germline ends. In DNA, the CDR3 is TGTGCCAGCAGCTCAGTGTTTTTTGCAGCAGGCGGGGAGCTGTTTTTT. This codes for CASSSVFFAAGGELFF.

The CDR3 region is CASRPQQGGHPQHF. Here the CDR3 DNA reads TGTGCCAGCCGACCTCAGCAAGGGGGCCATCCCCAGCATTTT. J is TRBJ1-5 and V is TRBV6-5; 7 bases line up with TRBD1. Germline CDR1 MNHEY, CDR2 SVGAGI. Trimming cost V 8 bases and J 10 bases; bases outside gene matches: 14. The CDR3 spans 14 residues.

Points on this clonotype: This may arise from a read error, as a much more abundant clone is one base away. This chain joins TRBV4-1 and TRBJ1-1; TRBD1 aligns across 8 bases. CDR1 is MGHRA and CDR2 is YSYEKL in the germline V gene. This CDR3 comprises 15 residues. CDR3 amino acids: CACSQRTGMNTEAFF. The CDR3 nucleotides read TGCGCCTGCAGCCAACGGACAGGGATGAACACTGAAGCTTTCTTT.

Points on this clonotype: A clone one base away is much larger, so this may be a read error. This chain connects TRBV6-2 or TRBV6-3 to TRBJ2-5; no clear D gene. CDR3 length equals 12 residues. From germline, CDR1 is MNHEY and CDR2 SVGEGT. The CDR3 DNA is TGTGTCAGCAGTTACTTGGGAGAGACCCAGTACTTC. Translated, it gives CVSSYLGETQYF.

As concerns this clonotype: Germline and junction disagree at one end, which may indicate a read error. J is TRBJ2-5 and V is TRBV11-2, with D unclear. The CDR3 sequence is 14 residues long. Germline CDR1 SGHAT, CDR2 FQNNGV. The CDR3 DNA sequence: TGTGCCAGCAACCCCCCCTCTCTCCGAGAGACCCGGTACTTC. The encoded protein is CASNPPSLRETRYF. The full variable domain, with the rest looked up from reference TRBV11-2 and TRBJ2-5, is EAGVAQSPRYKIIEKRQSVAFWCNPISGHATLYWYQQILGQGPKLLIQFQNNGVVDDSQLPKDRFSAERLKGVDSTLKIQPAKLEDSAVYLCASNPPSLRETRYFGPGTRLLVL.

In this sample, this clonotype turned up a few times. The chain employs TRBV4-1 and TRBJ1-1; TRBD1 is a possible D gene (6 bases). V lost 0 bases and J lost 6, with 14 bases in between. The CDR3 contains 15 residues. In germline, CDR1 is MGHRA, CDR2 YSYEKL. This CDR3 is CASSQEDSNLAEAFF. CDR3 DNA: TGCGCCAGCAGCCAAGAGGACAGTAATCTCGCTGAAGCTTTCTTT.

Remarks on this clonotype: Being one base from a much bigger clone, this may be a read error. The chain combines TRBV12-3 or TRBV12-4 with TRBJ2-7; TRBD1 matches 7 bases. The CDR3 extends over 14 amino acids. CDR3 coding DNA: TGTGCCAGCAGTTTGGGGGACAGTGCCTACGAGAAGTACTTC. Translating it yields CASSLGDSAYEKYF.

In the case of this clonotype: The final CDR3 position lacks the conserved phenylalanine or tryptophan, pointing to a likely read error. The V call is TRBV6-2 or TRBV6-3, the J call TRBJ2-7; tentatively, D is TRBD1 (6 bases). Trimming shortened V by 0 bases and J by 2 bases, and 14 bases separated the two germline ends. Germline V gene lookup returns CDR1 MNHEY and CDR2 SVGEGT. The CDR3 length is 16 residues. The CDR3: CASSYSTKGDTYEQYL. CDR3 in DNA: TGTGCCAGCAGTTACTCGACTAAGGGGGATACCTACGAGCAGTACTTG.

As for this clonotype: One end of the junction does not line up with germline, which may come from a read error. The chain carries TRBV10-3 and TRBJ2-2; 11 bases match TRBD2. The CDR3 covers 16 residues. Germline values: CDR1 ENHRY, CDR2 SYGVKD. The CDR3 here is CTICETSGRNTGELFF. DNA for the CDR3: TGTACCATCTGTGAAACTAGCGGGAGGAACACCGGGGAGCTGTTTTTT.

The gene calls are TRBV5-6 and TRBJ1-2, with 8 nucleotides matching TRBD1. This CDR3 region has 16 residues. The V gene's germline CDR1 is SGHDT and CDR2 YYEEEE. V was clipped by 5 bases and J by 4 bases; unmatched bases: 13. CDR3 bases: TGTGCCAGCAGGCTGCAAGCAGGGGGCCTTAGCTATGGCTACACCTTC. Amino acid sequence: CASRLQAGGLSYGYTF.

Remarks on this clonotype: Since a much larger clone is just one base distant, this may be a read error. The V and J genes are TRBV28 and TRBJ2-3; unclear D gene. This CDR3 is built from 15 residues. V was trimmed by 6 bases and J by 7 bases, leaving 20 bases between them. The germline gives CDR1 MDHEN, CDR2 SYDVKM. The CDR3 loop is CASSSGQPGANTQYF. CDR3 coding DNA: TGTGCCAGCAGCTCGGGCCAACCCGGTGCAAATACGCAGTATTTT.

The chain recombines TRBV6-2 or TRBV6-3 with TRBJ2-1; D is perhaps TRBD2 (6 bases). The CDR3 loop spans 15 amino acids. V dropped 6 bases and J dropped 4 bases, with 16 bases sitting between them. Per the germline V gene, CDR1 is MNHEY and CDR2 is SVGEGT. The CDR3 is CASSREFCVYNEQFF. CDR3 nucleotides: TGTGCCAGCAGCCGGGAGTTCTGCGTATACAATGAGCAGTTCTTC.

Concerning this clonotype: This may stem from a read error, because a much larger clone lies one nucleotide away. The genes are TRBV12-3 or TRBV12-4 and TRBJ2-1; 8 bases align to TRBD1. This CDR3 spans 14 amino acids. The CDR3 DNA follows: TGTGTCAGCAGTTTGGCAGGGGGCTTCGATGAGCAGTTCTTC. Amino acid sequence: CVSSLAGGFDEQFF.

As regards this clonotype: This may stem from a read error, because a much larger clone lies one nucleotide away. This rearrangement joins TRBV6-5 to TRBJ2-7, with unresolved D. Germline V gene data show CDR1 as MNHEY and CDR2 as SVGAGI. Trimming left V 6 bases short and J 1 base short, with 16 bases between. The CDR3 has 15 amino acids. In DNA form, the CDR3 reads TGTGCCAGCAGACTTGCCCAGAGCAGATCCTACGAGCAGTACTTC. It encodes CASRLAQSRSYEQYF.

This clonotype occurred many times. The chain employs TRBV12-3 or TRBV12-4 and TRBJ2-1, with TRBD1 matching over 9 bases. V gave up 5 bases and J gave up 14 bases; unmatched junction bases: 4. The CDR3 is 11 residues long. The CDR3 sequence: CASSRTGEKFF. The CDR3 nucleotides read TGTGCCAGCAGTCGGACAGGGGAAAAGTTCTTC.

To note about this clonotype: A clone one base away is much larger, so this may be a read error. The rearrangement uses TRBV30 and TRBJ2-5, with D maybe TRBD1 (6 bases). The length of the CDR3 is 14 residues. CDR1 is GTSNPN, CDR2 SVGIG, per germline (reference sequence). Trimming shortened V by 5 bases and J by 3 bases, and 16 bases separated the two germline ends. Here the CDR3 DNA reads TGTGCCTGGTCCCGGGACACCCTTGAAGAGACCCAGTACTTC. It is translated as CAWSRDTLEETQYF.

With respect to this clonotype: This may come from a read error, since a much larger clone is one base off. The chain is built from TRBV29-1 and TRBJ2-2; TRBD2 matches 11 bases. The J segment lost 7 bases and the V segment lost 7 bases, leaving 8 bases of the junction unmatched. Looked up from germline, CDR1 is SQVTM and CDR2 is ANQGSEA. The CDR3 is 14 amino acids. This chain's CDR3 is CSAGTSGRSGELFF. CDR3 bases: TGCAGCGCGGGTACTAGCGGGAGAAGCGGGGAGCTGTTTTTT.

A single count supports this clonotype. The CDR3 ends on some other residue instead of the conserved phenylalanine or tryptophan, so this is likely a read error. The rearrangement uses TRBV11-2 and TRBJ2-1; maybe TRBD2 (7 bases). This CDR3 region has 14 residues. The germline V gene encodes CDR1 SGHAT and CDR2 FQNNGV. The CDR3 protein is CVSSPQRGGTEQFL. The CDR3 nucleotides read TGTGTCAGCAGCCCGCAAAGGGGGGGGACGGAGCAGTTCCTC.

As to this clonotype: Being one base from a much bigger clone, this may be a read error. The chain is built from TRBV6-1 and TRBJ1-5; D ambiguous. Germline V CDR1 and CDR2: MNHNS, SASEGT. V lost 10 bases and J 0 bases, leaving 16 bases between the germline ends. The CDR3 runs to 15 residues. Written as DNA, the CDR3 is TGTGCCATCAGAGCTGAACCGCTTAGCAATCAGCCCCAGCATTTT. Amino acids: CAIRAEPLSNQPQHF.

This clonotype was seen a handful of times. The CDR3 loop is CASSRTANTEAFF. As DNA, the CDR3 is TGTGCCAGCAGTAGGACGGCGAACACTGAAGCTTTCTTT. The chain is built from TRBV6-4 and TRBJ1-1; D is uncertain. Germline CDR1 reads MRHNA; CDR2 reads SNTAGT. The CDR3 sequence is 13 residues long. Trimming pared 5 bases from V and 1 base from J, leaving 8 bases between.

This clonotype was observed a few times. A much more abundant neighbour one base away suggests this may be a read error. This rearrangement joins TRBV6-6 to TRBJ1-5; D call uncertain. Germline loops: CDR1 MNHNY, CDR2 SVGAGI (reference sequence). This CDR3 region has 16 residues. In DNA, the CDR3 is TGTGCCAGCTCGGAAGTGGGGTGGGTGGGCAATCGGCCCCAGCATTTT. This sequence encodes CASSEVGWVGNRPQHF.